Listed here are 20 T cell receptor beta chains from one sample, sequenced in a study. Amplification of TRBV12-4/TRBJ1-2 clonotypes used adaptor-ligated barcode primers. TCRdb reprocessed the multiplex PCR reads via MiXCR and lists one record per CDR3 protein. The sample lists about 1,000 distinct CDR3 sequences; about 8% were seen once. Sample: naive CD4+ T cells sorted from blood. Subset here: naive CD4+ T cells, CD4+CD45RA+CD25-. All receptors derive from a female donor with breast cancer.

This clonotype was seen ten or more times. This chain connects TRBV12-3 or TRBV12-4 to TRBJ1-2, with 7 bases fitting TRBD1. The V gene end was trimmed by 0 bases and the J gene end by 3 bases; junction bases not matched to a gene: 10. This CDR3 is 17 amino acids long. DNA for the CDR3: TGTGCCAGCAGTTTAGCGCAAAACAGGGGATATGACTATGGCTACACCTTC. Translation: CASSLAQNRGYDYGYTF.

Within the sample, this clonotype is medium-sized. This chain joins TRBV12-3 or TRBV12-4 and TRBJ1-2; TRBD1 agrees at 7 bases. The trim removed 6 bases at V and 8 bases at J, leaving 6 bases unmatched. The CDR3 length is 12 residues. CDR3 region: CASSATGKGYTF. In nucleotides, the CDR3 is TGTGCCAGCAGCGCGACAGGGAAAGGCTACACCTTC.

This clonotype is termed medium-sized. The V gene is TRBV12-3 or TRBV12-4, the J gene TRBJ1-2; D gene uncertain. The V end lost 5 bases, the J end lost 4 bases, and 23 bases lay between the germline ends. The CDR3 covers 17 residues. CDR3 DNA: TGTGCCAGCAGTCCATCAATGACTCTGGTAGCGACCTATGGCTACACCTTC. It yields the protein CASSPSMTLVATYGYTF.

Within the sample, this clonotype is medium-sized. The V call is TRBV12-3 or TRBV12-4, the J call TRBJ1-2; TRBD1 might be the D (6 bases). This CDR3 is built from 12 residues. The V and J ends lost 9 bases and 4 bases respectively, with 12 bases between them. CDR3 DNA sequence: TGTGCCAGTAAAACAGGGACCTATGGCTACACCTTC. This translates into CASKTGTYGYTF.

Relative to its sample, this clonotype is medium-sized. V is TRBV12-3 or TRBV12-4 and J is TRBJ1-2; 9 bases match TRBD1. CDR3 length equals 13 residues. Trimming took 10 bases from V and 7 from J; bases not matched to a gene: 10. CDR3 bases: TGTGCCACCGCGGACAGGGGCAAGGGTGGCTACACCTTC. Amino acids: CATADRGKGGYTF.

This clonotype came up many times. V and J are TRBV12-3 or TRBV12-4 and TRBJ1-2, with D possibly matching TRBD1 (6 bases). The V gene lost 5 bases and the J gene lost 8 bases, with 15 bases spanning the gap. CDR3 length: 13 amino acids. CDR3 residues: CASSRAGERGYTF. CDR3 nucleotides: TGTGCCAGCAGTAGGGCAGGGGAAAGGGGCTACACCTTC.

Only a few counts were recorded for this clonotype. V usage is TRBV12-3 or TRBV12-4 and J usage is TRBJ1-2; 8 positions agree with TRBD1. The V segment lost 7 bases and the J segment 6 bases; nucleotides outside the gene matches: 7. This CDR3 contains 13 residues. The CDR3 is CASNGQGKDGYTF. DNA of the CDR3: TGTGCCAGCAATGGACAGGGTAAGGATGGCTACACCTTC.

This clonotype is medium-sized within its sample. The chain employs TRBV12-3 or TRBV12-4 and TRBJ1-2; a possible D gene is TRBD1 (5 bases). Trimming shortened V by 1 base and J by 8 bases, and 11 bases separated the two germline ends. This CDR3 spans 13 amino acids. The CDR3 bases are TGTGCCAGCAGTTTAGTTCGGGACCGAGGCTACACCTTC. Its translation is CASSLVRDRGYTF.

At least ten counts were recorded for this clonotype. CDR3: CASTPSGTGAYTF. For the CDR3, the DNA is TGTGCCAGCACCCCGTCCGGGACAGGGGCATACACCTTC. The genes are TRBV12-3 or TRBV12-4 and TRBJ1-2; TRBD1 agrees at 10 bases. The V segment lost 7 bases and the J segment 11 bases; nucleotides outside the gene matches: 10. The CDR3 covers 13 residues.

By share, this clonotype ranks as medium-sized. Here the CDR3 reads CASSSGRQGHGYTF. CDR3 coding DNA: TGTGCCAGCAGTTCCGGAAGACAGGGGCATGGCTACACCTTC. The rearrangement joins TRBV12-3 or TRBV12-4 to TRBJ1-2; 8 nucleotides align to TRBD1. V was pared by 4 bases and J by 6 bases, with 7 bases of the junction left unmatched. CDR3 length: 14 amino acids.

This clonotype is categorized as medium-sized. The chain joins TRBV12-3 or TRBV12-4 to TRBJ1-2, with a tentative D call TRBD1 (5 bases). Trimming took off 7 bases at V and 7 bases at J, with 13 bases between the two ends. The CDR3 has 12 amino acids. CDR3 coding DNA: TGTGCCAGCACCCTGGCAGGGTCTGGCTACACCTTC. Residues: CASTLAGSGYTF.

This clonotype was recorded many times. The V and J genes are TRBV12-3 or TRBV12-4 and TRBJ1-2; unclear D gene. The CDR3 consists of 11 residues. Trimming left V 6 bases short and J 8 bases short, with 10 bases between. The CDR3 spells CASSSRSGYTF. The DNA for the CDR3 is TGTGCCAGCAGCTCGAGGTCCGGCTACACCTTC.

This clonotype is large in the sample. V and J are TRBV12-3 or TRBV12-4 and TRBJ1-2, with D maybe TRBD1 (5 bases). The ends were cut back, 6 bases at V and 7 bases at J, with 15 bases in the middle. The CDR3 is made up of 13 amino acids. CDR3 in amino acids: CASRPQRGGGYTF. The CDR3 DNA reads TGTGCCAGCAGGCCACAGAGGGGAGGTGGCTACACCTTC.

By share, this clonotype ranks as medium-sized (0.01 to 0.1%). The rearrangement links TRBV12-3 or TRBV12-4 to TRBJ1-2; D is possibly TRBD1 (5 bases). V was clipped by 5 bases and J by 4 bases, with 11 bases between them. The CDR3 has 13 amino acids. The CDR3 DNA reads as TGTGCCAGCAGTGAGGGACCGTCCTATGGCTACACCTTC. Its protein product is CASSEGPSYGYTF.

In its sample, this clonotype ranks as medium-sized. The chain employs TRBV12-3 or TRBV12-4 and TRBJ1-2, with D possibly TRBD1 on 6 matching bases. CDR3 length: 14 residues. V lost 5 bases to trimming and J lost 4 bases, with 14 bases between them. The CDR3 region is CASSTRGTPYGYTF. The CDR3 region has the DNA TGTGCCAGCAGTACCCGCGGGACACCCTATGGCTACACCTTC.

This clonotype is medium-sized within its sample. The genes are TRBV12-3 or TRBV12-4 and TRBJ1-2, with 8 nucleotides matching TRBD1. V trimming: 8 bases; J trimming: 7 bases; junction bases outside the gene matches: 9. The CDR3 runs 13 residues. This chain's CDR3 is CASAGQGVSGYTF. For the CDR3, the DNA is TGTGCCAGCGCTGGACAGGGAGTCTCTGGCTACACCTTC.

By its share, this clonotype is medium-sized (0.01 to 0.1%). The chain combines TRBV12-3 or TRBV12-4 with TRBJ1-2, with D unclear. The V end was cut by 2 bases, the J end by 6 bases, with 4 bases between. There are 11 residues in the CDR3. The CDR3 DNA is TGTGCCAGCAGTTTACCCAATGGCTACACCTTC. Translating gives CASSLPNGYTF.

In its sample, this clonotype is medium-sized (0.01 to 0.1%). The V gene is TRBV12-3 or TRBV12-4, the J gene TRBJ1-2, with D hard to call. Trimming removed 6 bases from V and 1 base from J, with 12 bases in between. The CDR3 loop spans 14 amino acids. CDR3 bases: TGTGCCAGCAGACCTGCGTCCTATAACTATGGCTACACCTTC. This translates into CASRPASYNYGYTF.

By share, this clonotype ranks as medium-sized (0.01 to 0.1%). The V call is TRBV12-3 or TRBV12-4, the J call TRBJ1-2, with D perhaps TRBD1 (6 bases). This CDR3 contains 13 residues. Trimming cost V 6 bases and J 4 bases, with 12 bases left between them. The CDR3: CASSVQDSYGYTF. In DNA, the CDR3 is TGTGCCAGCAGCGTACAGGACAGCTATGGCTACACCTTC.

The rearrangement links TRBV12-3 or TRBV12-4 to TRBJ1-2; D is unclear. This CDR3 region has 15 residues. V lost 5 bases and J lost 4, with 17 bases in between. Here the CDR3 DNA reads TGTGCCAGCAGTCATCGACGAGGGTCCGTCTATGGCTACACCTTC. Translated, it gives CASSHRRGSVYGYTF.